This TCR beta chain was identified during a study of shared clonotypes between healthy human individuals. Generated by immunoSEQ multiplex PCR, the TCRdb table keeps only in-frame clones and is missing some. The sample shows about 2 million clones, over 85% of them seen only once. This clone has more than one count but fewer than ten. Germline-derived CDR1 and CDR2 are LNHDA and SQIVND (reference sequence). V lost 5 bases and J lost 18, with 14 bases in between. There are 11 residues in the CDR3. CD45RO-negative CD8 cells positively selected for CCR7 made up the naive population, which excluded terminally differentiated effector memory CD45RA+ cells. Those who donated, Caucasian adults without exception, all lived in Nashville, Tennessee.

The TCR sequence derives from a man younger than 30 in good health. Sequencing used naive CD8+ T cells sorted from blood. The gene calls are TRBV19 and TRBJ1-6, with D possibly matching TRBD1 (6 bases). DNA for the CDR3: TGTGCCAGTAGTTCGGACAGCCTTTACCACTTT. Translated: CASSSDSLYHF.